Listed below are T cell receptor beta chains from one sample, sequenced in a study of cytomegalovirus exposure and HLA in healthy donors. The data were produced by immunoSEQ multiplex PCR, yet TCRdb's version contains in-frame clones alone and is incomplete. The profile shows 35,000 to 45,000 clones, 82% of them singletons. The specimen sequenced was PBMCs. Source of these receptors: a woman younger than 35 in good health and CMV-seropositive. The CDR3 runs from the conserved cysteine through the conserved F or W. The order of the fields is CDR3 protein, CDR3 DNA, D gene, clone size, V gene, J gene. D genes are given only for firm matches. Not every row has a clone size; where given, it reads once, few, many or a size class.

cdr3_aa: CASSPGTSGGNEQFF; cdr3_nt: TGCGCCAGCAGCCCCGGGACTAGCGGTGGGAATGAGCAGTTCTTC; d_call: TRBD2; clone_size: .; v_call: TRBV4-3; j_call: TRBJ2-1
cdr3_aa: CASNPQAGGGGDWTEAFF; cdr3_nt: TGCGCCAGCAACCCCCAGGCGGGAGGGGGGGGAGATTGGACTGAAGCTTTCTTT; d_call: .; clone_size: few; v_call: TRBV5-1; j_call: TRBJ1-1
cdr3_aa: CASSHDLTGGPEGYGYTF; cdr3_nt: TGCGCCAGCAGTCATGACTTGACAGGGGGGCCAGAAGGCTATGGCTACACCTTC; d_call: TRBD1; clone_size: .; v_call: TRBV10-2; j_call: TRBJ1-2
cdr3_aa: CASSGTGGAGYGYTF; cdr3_nt: TGTGCCAGCAGCGGAACAGGGGGCGCCGGCTATGGCTACACCTTC; d_call: TRBD1; clone_size: .; v_call: TRBV7-9; j_call: TRBJ1-2
cdr3_aa: CASSSPGTGAGANVLTF; cdr3_nt: TGTGCCAGTAGTAGTCCCGGGACAGGGGCTGGGGCCAACGTCCTGACTTTC; d_call: TRBD1; clone_size: few; v_call: TRBV19; j_call: TRBJ2-6
cdr3_aa: CASTPRWGRPYEQYF; cdr3_nt: TGTGCCAGTACCCCCAGGTGGGGGCGTCCATACGAGCAGTACTTC; d_call: .; clone_size: .; v_call: TRBV19; j_call: TRBJ2-7
cdr3_aa: CASSRRDSGTEAFF; cdr3_nt: TGTGCCAGCAGCCGCCGGGACAGCGGCACTGAAGCTTTCTTT; d_call: TRBD1; clone_size: once; v_call: TRBV7-2; j_call: TRBJ1-1
cdr3_aa: CASSPSPSYEQYF; cdr3_nt: TGTGCCAGCTCACCGAGTCCTTCCTACGAGCAGTACTTC; d_call: .; clone_size: .; v_call: TRBV18; j_call: TRBJ2-7
cdr3_aa: CASSFDRGLHTEAFF; cdr3_nt: TGTGCCAGCAGCTTCGACAGGGGCCTTCACACTGAAGCTTTCTTT; d_call: TRBD1; clone_size: .; v_call: TRBV13; j_call: TRBJ1-1
cdr3_aa: CASSLLRNIQYF; cdr3_nt: TGTGCCAGCAGTTTACTCAGGAACATTCAGTACTTC; d_call: .; clone_size: .; v_call: TRBV28; j_call: TRBJ2-4
cdr3_aa: CASSYKGGSGGGLTYEQYF; cdr3_nt: TGTGCCAGCAGCTATAAGGGGGGTAGCGGGGGGGGACTTACCTACGAGCAGTACTTC; d_call: TRBD2; clone_size: .; v_call: TRBV7-2; j_call: TRBJ2-7
cdr3_aa: CASSPPPGQGRKSYNEQFF; cdr3_nt: TGTGCCAGTAGTCCGCCCCCGGGACAGGGTAGGAAATCCTACAATGAGCAGTTCTTC; d_call: TRBD1; clone_size: .; v_call: TRBV19; j_call: TRBJ2-1
cdr3_aa: CARSPCRKRDLEGYTF; cdr3_nt: TGTGCCAGAAGCCCCTGTAGAAAGAGGGATCTAGAGGGCTACACCTTC; d_call: .; clone_size: .; v_call: TRBV7-5; j_call: TRBJ1-2
cdr3_aa: CASSIVGLAEYNEQFF; cdr3_nt: TGTGCCAGTAGTATAGTTGGACTAGCGGAATACAATGAGCAGTTCTTC; d_call: TRBD2; clone_size: once; v_call: TRBV19; j_call: TRBJ2-1
cdr3_aa: CASSPDRGGSYEQYF; cdr3_nt: TGTGCCAGCTCACCCGACAGGGGAGGCTCCTACGAGCAGTACTTC; d_call: TRBD1; clone_size: few; v_call: TRBV18; j_call: TRBJ2-7
cdr3_aa: CASSSRRASGGQETQYF; cdr3_nt: TGTGCCAGCAGCTCCCGAAGGGCTAGCGGGGGCCAAGAGACCCAGTACTTC; d_call: TRBD2; clone_size: .; v_call: TRBV7-8; j_call: TRBJ2-5
cdr3_aa: CASSLDLGGMNTGELFF; cdr3_nt: TGTGCCAGCAGCTTAGATCTGGGGGGGATGAACACCGGGGAGCTGTTTTTT; d_call: TRBD2; clone_size: .; v_call: TRBV11-3; j_call: TRBJ2-2
cdr3_aa: CASSFGLAPSEQYF; cdr3_nt: TGTGCCAGCAGCTTTGGACTAGCGCCGAGCGAGCAGTACTTC; d_call: TRBD2; clone_size: .; v_call: TRBV5-6; j_call: TRBJ2-7
cdr3_aa: CASSPPGGLGYEQYF; cdr3_nt: TGTGCCAGCAGCCCCCCGGGAGGCTTAGGATACGAGCAGTACTTC; d_call: TRBD2; clone_size: .; v_call: TRBV28; j_call: TRBJ2-7
cdr3_aa: CASSQGGQAFDGYTF; cdr3_nt: TGTGCCAGCAGCCAGGGTGGCCAGGCGTTCGATGGCTACACCTTC; d_call: .; clone_size: .; v_call: TRBV5-4; j_call: TRBJ1-2
cdr3_aa: CASSRRLAEFSEQYF; cdr3_nt: TGTGCCAGCAGCAGACGACTAGCGGAGTTCAGCGAGCAGTACTTC; d_call: TRBD2; clone_size: .; v_call: TRBV11-2; j_call: TRBJ2-7
cdr3_aa: CASRALAGGVVTQYF; cdr3_nt: TGTGCCAGCAGGGCTTTAGCGGGGGGGGTCGTTACGCAGTATTTT; d_call: TRBD2; clone_size: once; v_call: TRBV6-5; j_call: TRBJ2-3
cdr3_aa: CSSRELFNTGELFF; cdr3_nt: TGTTCCAGCAGGGAGCTGTTTAACACCGGGGAGCTGTTTTTT; d_call: .; clone_size: .; v_call: TRBV7-9; j_call: TRBJ2-2
cdr3_aa: CASTRGSSGANVLTF; cdr3_nt: TGTGCCAGCACGCGCGGGAGCTCTGGGGCCAACGTCCTGACTTTC; d_call: TRBD2; clone_size: .; v_call: TRBV28; j_call: TRBJ2-6
cdr3_aa: CASSQEGTALEKLFF; cdr3_nt: TGCGCCAGCAGCCAAGAGGGGACAGCCCTTGAAAAACTGTTTTTT; d_call: TRBD1; clone_size: few; v_call: TRBV4-1; j_call: TRBJ1-4
cdr3_aa: CASSKVEGRADTEAFF; cdr3_nt: TGTGCCAGCAGCAAAGTGGAGGGGCGCGCGGACACTGAAGCTTTCTTT; d_call: .; clone_size: .; v_call: TRBV21-1; j_call: TRBJ1-1
cdr3_aa: CASSYAGDSYEQYF; cdr3_nt: TGTGCCAGCAGCTACGCGGGGGACTCCTACGAGCAGTACTTC; d_call: TRBD2; clone_size: .; v_call: TRBV5-6; j_call: TRBJ2-7
cdr3_aa: CASSLAGGSREQYF; cdr3_nt: TGCGCCAGCAGCTTGGCGGGGGGGTCTCGCGAGCAGTACTTC; d_call: TRBD2; clone_size: .; v_call: TRBV5-1; j_call: TRBJ2-7
cdr3_aa: CASSAVPGQGTVRF; cdr3_nt: TGTGCCAGCAGTGCCGTCCCGGGACAGGGTACCGTGAGATTT; d_call: TRBD1; clone_size: .; v_call: TRBV6-4; j_call: TRBJ1-1
cdr3_aa: CASSPTSGGSRSSYNEQFF; cdr3_nt: TGCGCCAGCAGCCCGACTAGCGGGGGCTCCCGGAGCTCCTACAATGAGCAGTTCTTC; d_call: TRBD2; clone_size: .; v_call: TRBV5-1; j_call: TRBJ2-1
cdr3_aa: CASSPWIGTGGTYEQYF; cdr3_nt: TGTGCCAGCAGTCCATGGATCGGGACAGGGGGAACCTACGAGCAGTACTTC; d_call: TRBD1; clone_size: .; v_call: TRBV2; j_call: TRBJ2-7
cdr3_aa: CASSQVDRRVGYEQYF; cdr3_nt: TGTGCCAGCAGCCAAGTCGACAGACGAGTTGGGTACGAGCAGTACTTC; d_call: .; clone_size: .; v_call: TRBV4-2; j_call: TRBJ2-7
cdr3_aa: CASSDHVAGVDTQYF; cdr3_nt: TGTGCCAGCAGTGACCACGTAGCGGGGGTCGATACGCAGTATTTT; d_call: TRBD2; clone_size: .; v_call: TRBV6-4; j_call: TRBJ2-3
cdr3_aa: CASSLAGEAPYGYTF; cdr3_nt: TGTGCCAGCAGCTTAGCCGGGGAGGCCCCCTATGGCTACACCTTC; d_call: .; clone_size: few; v_call: TRBV7-9; j_call: TRBJ1-2
cdr3_aa: CASSSGTVGAATQHF; cdr3_nt: TGTGCCAGTAGTAGCGGGACAGTCGGCGCCGCGACCCAGCATTTT; d_call: TRBD1; clone_size: .; v_call: TRBV19; j_call: TRBJ1-5
cdr3_aa: CASSQESGSGANVLTF; cdr3_nt: TGCGCCAGCAGCCAAGAGTCAGGCTCCGGGGCCAACGTCCTGACTTTC; d_call: .; clone_size: .; v_call: TRBV4-1; j_call: TRBJ2-6
cdr3_aa: CASSPGITYEQYF; cdr3_nt: TGTGCCAGTAGTCCAGGGATAACCTACGAGCAGTACTTC; d_call: .; clone_size: once; v_call: TRBV19; j_call: TRBJ2-7
cdr3_aa: CSSSFWTSGRAVGNEQFF; cdr3_nt: TGTTCCAGCAGCTTCTGGACTAGCGGGAGGGCCGTCGGCAATGAGCAGTTCTTC; d_call: TRBD2; clone_size: .; v_call: TRBV7-9; j_call: TRBJ2-1
cdr3_aa: CASSAYDRGGADTQYF; cdr3_nt: TGTGCCAGCAGCGCCTATGACCGCGGGGGGGCTGATACGCAGTATTTT; d_call: TRBD2; clone_size: .; v_call: TRBV9; j_call: TRBJ2-3
cdr3_aa: CASSEGVSNEAFF; cdr3_nt: TGTGCCAGCAGCGAGGGGGTCTCGAATGAAGCTTTCTTT; d_call: .; clone_size: .; v_call: TRBV9; j_call: TRBJ1-1
cdr3_aa: CASSIAASVVQFF; cdr3_nt: TGTGCCAGTAGTATTGCGGCTAGCGTTGTGCAGTTCTTC; d_call: .; clone_size: .; v_call: TRBV19; j_call: TRBJ2-1
cdr3_aa: CASSFSTSGWDEQFF; cdr3_nt: TGTGCCAGCAGCTTCTCGACTAGCGGCTGGGATGAGCAGTTCTTC; d_call: TRBD2; clone_size: .; v_call: TRBV5-6; j_call: TRBJ2-1